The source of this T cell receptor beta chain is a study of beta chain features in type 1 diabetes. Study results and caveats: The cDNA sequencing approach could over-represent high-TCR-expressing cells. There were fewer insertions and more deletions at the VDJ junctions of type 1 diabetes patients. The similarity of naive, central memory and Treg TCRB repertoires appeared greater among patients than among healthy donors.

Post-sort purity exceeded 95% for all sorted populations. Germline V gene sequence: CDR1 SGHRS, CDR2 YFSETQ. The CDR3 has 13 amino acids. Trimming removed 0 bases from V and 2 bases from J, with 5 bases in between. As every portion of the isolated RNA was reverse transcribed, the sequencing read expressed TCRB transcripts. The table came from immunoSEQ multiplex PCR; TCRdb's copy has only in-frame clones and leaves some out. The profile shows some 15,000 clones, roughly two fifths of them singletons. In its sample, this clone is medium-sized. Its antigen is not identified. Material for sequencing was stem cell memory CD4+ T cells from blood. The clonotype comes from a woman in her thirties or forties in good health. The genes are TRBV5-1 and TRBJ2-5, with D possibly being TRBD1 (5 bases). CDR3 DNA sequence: TGCGCCAGCAGCTTGGGACAGCAAGAGACCCAGTACTTC. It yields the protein CASSLGQQETQYF.